This entry describes one T cell receptor beta chain. This sample was included in a study of blood T cell repertoires in COVID-19. Donors were grouped by their self-reported clinical history. Original methodology: The authors estimated nucleated cell counts from reference gene primer amplification. The table came from immunoSEQ multiplex PCR; TCRdb's copy has only in-frame clones and leaves some out. Clone size and the V and J calls come from that table; the DNA yielded D and trimming. Of over 150,000 clones in the sample, approximately 85% are singletons; the top ten hold 6.2%. This CDR3 spans 15 amino acids. Germline V gene data show CDR1 as MNHEY and CDR2 as SVGAGI. V trimming: 7 bases; J trimming: 4 bases; junction bases outside the gene matches: 8.

This rearrangement joins TRBV6-5 to TRBJ1-5; 9 nucleotides agree with TRBD1. This TCR was sampled from a middle-aged man who had recovered from COVID-19. The sequenced sample consisted of PBMCs or T cells enriched from blood (not recorded which). The CDR3 bases are TGTGCCAGCACCGTCAGGGGACAGGGTAATCAGCCCCAGCATTTT. Translated: CASTVRGQGNQPQHF.